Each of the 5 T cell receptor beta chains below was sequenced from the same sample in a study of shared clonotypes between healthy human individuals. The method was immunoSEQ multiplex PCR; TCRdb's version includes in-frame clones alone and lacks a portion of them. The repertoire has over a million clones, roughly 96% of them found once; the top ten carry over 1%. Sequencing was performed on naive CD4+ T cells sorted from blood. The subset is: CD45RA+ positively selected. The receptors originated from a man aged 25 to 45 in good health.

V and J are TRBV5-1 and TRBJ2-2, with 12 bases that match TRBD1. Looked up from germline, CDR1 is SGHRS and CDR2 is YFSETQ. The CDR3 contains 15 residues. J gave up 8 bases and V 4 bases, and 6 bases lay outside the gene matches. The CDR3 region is CASSAGTGGDGELFF. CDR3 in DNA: TGCGCCAGCAGCGCCGGGACAGGGGGCGATGGGGAGCTGTTTTTT.

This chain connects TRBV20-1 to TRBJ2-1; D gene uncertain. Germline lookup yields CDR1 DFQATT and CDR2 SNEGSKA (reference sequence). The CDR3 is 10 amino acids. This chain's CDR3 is CSPSYNEQFF. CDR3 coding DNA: TGCTCCCCCTCCTACAATGAGCAGTTCTTC.

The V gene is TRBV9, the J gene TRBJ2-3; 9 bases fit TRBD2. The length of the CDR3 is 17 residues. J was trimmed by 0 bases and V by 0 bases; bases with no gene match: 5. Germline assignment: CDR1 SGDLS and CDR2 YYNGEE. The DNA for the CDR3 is TGTGCCAGCAGCGTAGCTAGCGGGATGGGTAGCACAGATACGCAGTATTTT. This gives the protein CASSVASGMGSTDTQYF.

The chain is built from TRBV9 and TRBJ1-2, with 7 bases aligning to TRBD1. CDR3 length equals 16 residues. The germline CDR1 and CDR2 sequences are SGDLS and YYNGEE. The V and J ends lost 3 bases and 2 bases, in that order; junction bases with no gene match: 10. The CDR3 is CASSAISGGGNYGYTF. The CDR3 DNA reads TGTGCCAGCAGCGCCATCTCGGGAGGGGGCAACTATGGCTACACCTTC. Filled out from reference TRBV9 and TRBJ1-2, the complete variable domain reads DSGVTQTPKHLITATGQRVTLRCSPRSGDLSVYWYQQSLDQGLQFLIQYYNGEERAKGNILERFSAQQFPDLHSELNLSSLELGDSALYFCASSAISGGGNYGYTFGSGTRLTVV.

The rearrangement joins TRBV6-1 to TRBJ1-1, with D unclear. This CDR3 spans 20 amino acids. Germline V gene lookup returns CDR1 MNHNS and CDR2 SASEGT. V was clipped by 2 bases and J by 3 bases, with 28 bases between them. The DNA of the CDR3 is TGTGCCAGCAGTGAATCAAACCAACCCCGCGGAGGGCTATTTGACACTGAAGCTTTCTTT. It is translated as CASSESNQPRGGLFDTEAFF.